This is a list of T cell receptor beta chains from one sample in a study of technical replicates of blood from a few donors. Some clones are missing from TCRdb's copy, which holds only in-frame ones; the method was immunoSEQ multiplex PCR. The sample has 65,000 to 85,000 clones, roughly 96% seen once. Sample: T cells isolated from PBMCs. All receptors derive from a human donor in good health. Both conserved end residues are part of each CDR3. A D gene is named only where the DNA matches it firmly. Only part of the rows carry a size: once, few, many, or a class if the clone is expanded.

j_gene | v_gene | abundance | d_gene | CDR3aa | CDR3nt
TRBJ1-1 | TRBV18 | . | . | CASSWSPMNTEAFF | TGTGCCAGCTCCTGGAGCCCGATGAACACTGAAGCTTTCTTT
TRBJ2-3 | TRBV6-5 | . | . | CASSYRQSTDTQYF | TGTGCCAGCAGTTATCGACAGAGCACAGATACGCAGTATTTT
TRBJ2-5 | TRBV7-2 | once | . | CASSSQGGGLKTQYF | TGTGCCAGCAGCTCACAAGGGGGGGGCTTGAAGACCCAGTACTTC
TRBJ2-5 | TRBV5-1 | . | TRBD2 | CASSPPREGETQYF | TGCGCCAGCAGCCCCCCTCGGGAGGGTGAGACCCAGTACTTC
TRBJ2-1 | TRBV19 | . | . | CAKMADEQFF | TGTGCCAAGATGGCCGATGAGCAGTTCTTC
TRBJ1-2 | TRBV2 | . | . | CASSWTALDGYTF | TGTGCCAGCAGTTGGACAGCTTTGGATGGCTACACCTTC
TRBJ2-3 | TRBV6-6 | . | TRBD2 | CASRAMGGISTDTQYF | TGTGCCAGCAGAGCGATGGGGGGGATTAGCACAGATACGCAGTATTTT
TRBJ1-5 | TRBV4-1 | . | . | CASSRNQGQPQHF | TGCGCCAGCAGCCGCAATCAGGGTCAGCCCCAGCATTTT
TRBJ1-2 | TRBV27 | . | . | CASSRDMLVPYTF | TGTGCCAGCAGCCGGGACATGCTGGTACCCTACACCTTC
TRBJ2-2 | TRBV7-8 | . | . | CASSPHANTGELFF | TGTGCCAGCAGCCCACACGCGAACACCGGGGAGCTGTTTTTT
TRBJ2-1 | TRBV5-1 | . | . | CASSKVGYNEQFF | TGCGCCAGCAGCAAGGTCGGGTACAATGAGCAGTTCTTC
TRBJ2-1 | TRBV6-6 | . | TRBD2 | CASSYETSGYNEQFF | TGTGCCAGCAGTTACGAGACTAGCGGATACAATGAGCAGTTCTTC
TRBJ1-1 | TRBV27 | . | . | CASRDQGTEAFF | TGTGCCAGTCGCGACCAGGGCACTGAAGCTTTCTTT
TRBJ2-2 | TRBV2 | once | . | CASTLKRGYGLFF | TGTGCCAGCACCCTTAAGAGGGGGTATGGGCTGTTTTTT
TRBJ1-5 | TRBV6-5 | . | . | CASRSGVQPQHF | TGTGCCAGCAGATCAGGGGTGCAGCCCCAGCATTTT
TRBJ2-5 | TRBV2 | . | TRBD2 | CASSAGGDYWETQYF | TGTGCCAGCAGTGCAGGAGGGGACTACTGGGAGACCCAGTACTTC
TRBJ1-4 | TRBV28 | . | . | CASSSNWGVNEKLFF | TGTGCCAGCAGTTCGAATTGGGGGGTGAATGAAAAACTGTTTTTT
TRBJ1-1 | TRBV2 | . | . | CASYVTDLEAFF | TGTGCCAGCTATGTCACAGATTTGGAAGCTTTCTTT
TRBJ2-3 | TRBV4-2 | . | . | CASSQGSQGTDTQYF | TGTGCCAGCAGCCAAGGCAGCCAGGGAACAGATACGCAGTATTTT
TRBJ2-3 | TRBV5-6 | . | . | CASSLKSNRRSTQYF | TGTGCCAGCAGCTTAAAAAGTAATAGAAGGAGTACGCAGTATTTT
TRBJ1-4 | TRBV5-1 | . | . | CASSWGTHGGEKLFF | TGCGCCAGCAGCTGGGGGACACATGGAGGTGAAAAACTGTTTTTT
TRBJ2-1 | TRBV19 | . | . | CASMAGGPYNEQFF | TGTGCCAGTATGGCCGGGGGGCCCTACAATGAGCAGTTCTTC
TRBJ2-3 | TRBV19 | once | . | CASSPFPGADTQYF | TGTGCCAGTAGCCCCTTCCCGGGTGCAGATACGCAGTATTTT
TRBJ2-7 | TRBV7-8 | . | TRBD1 | CASSEDRVSYEQYF | TGTGCCAGCAGCGAGGACAGGGTATCCTACGAGCAGTACTTC
TRBJ2-1 | TRBV20-1 | . | . | CSPSQAREQFF | TGCAGTCCTAGTCAAGCCCGTGAGCAGTTCTTC
TRBJ2-1 | TRBV25-1 | once | TRBD1 | CASLRTGNNEQFF | TGTGCCAGCCTGAGGACAGGGAACAATGAGCAGTTCTTC
TRBJ2-7 | TRBV11-2 | . | . | CASSLSGYYEQYF | TGTGCCAGCAGCTTATCAGGGTACTACGAGCAGTACTTC
TRBJ2-1 | TRBV10-3 | . | . | CAISGLTDSNEQFF | TGTGCCATCAGTGGCCTGACAGATAGCAATGAGCAGTTCTTC
TRBJ1-1 | TRBV28 | . | . | CASMNFGGARPEAFF | TGTGCCAGCATGAACTTCGGGGGGGCAAGACCTGAAGCTTTCTTT
TRBJ2-5 | TRBV6-5 | . | . | CASSSGETQYF | TGTGCCAGCAGCTCGGGAGAGACCCAGTACTTC
TRBJ1-1 | TRBV5-1 | . | . | CASSGGSGFQGWTEAFF | TGCGCCAGCAGCGGGGGGTCAGGGTTTCAAGGTTGGACTGAAGCTTTCTTT
TRBJ1-2 | TRBV29-1 | . | . | CSVESGNRVDGYTF | TGCAGCGTTGAGAGTGGTAACAGGGTTGATGGCTACACCTTC
TRBJ1-2 | TRBV7-9 | . | TRBD1 | CASSSGQVRGYTF | TGTGCCAGCAGCTCTGGACAGGTGCGTGGCTACACCTTC
TRBJ2-7 | TRBV28 | . | . | CASSTPIQGYGYEQYF | TGTGCCAGCAGCACACCTATACAGGGTTACGGCTACGAGCAGTACTTC
TRBJ2-1 | TRBV30 | . | . | CAWSPENYNEQFF | TGTGCCTGGAGTCCCGAGAACTACAATGAGCAGTTCTTC
TRBJ1-2 | TRBV7-9 | . | . | CASSLGEARNPGYTF | TGTGCCAGCAGCTTAGGAGAGGCACGCAACCCTGGCTACACCTTC
TRBJ2-3 | TRBV5-4 | . | . | CASSLVGGGPTDTQYF | TGTGCCAGCAGCTTGGTAGGGGGAGGGCCGACAGATACGCAGTATTTT
TRBJ1-1 | TRBV14 | . | TRBD1 | CASSQSRGKTEAFF | TGTGCCAGCAGCCAAAGCAGGGGGAAGACTGAAGCTTTCTTT
TRBJ1-1 | TRBV6-5 | . | . | CASSYVRGMNTEAFF | TGTGCCAGCAGTTACGTCCGGGGGATGAACACTGAAGCTTTCTTT
TRBJ2-3 | TRBV10-1 | . | . | CASSERGTLSTDTQYF | TGCGCCAGCAGTGAACGAGGAACCCTGAGCACAGATACGCAGTATTTT
TRBJ1-1 | TRBV7-8 | once | . | CASSKLGAGKDTEAFF | TGTGCCAGCAGCAAATTAGGGGCAGGGAAGGACACTGAAGCTTTCTTT